Listed below are T cell receptor beta chains from one sample, sequenced in a study of siplizumab effects on memory and regulatory T cells. Profiled with immunoSEQ multiplex PCR; TCRdb holds only in-frame clones, not every one. The sample records some 100,000 clones, about 93% being singletons. The sample was non-Treg CD4+ T cells sorted from blood. The receptors were gathered from a human donor in good health. The CDR3 runs from the conserved cysteine through the conserved F or W. The D gene is left open where the match is weak. Only part of the rows carry a size: once, few, many, or a class if the clone is expanded.

j_call d_call v_call clone_size cdr3_aa cdr3_nt
TRBJ2-2 NA TRBV2 NA CASGTSVTGELFF TGTGCCAGCGGGACATCGGTAACCGGGGAGCTGTTTTTT
TRBJ1-1 TRBD1 TRBV11-3 NA CASSPGQGAGTEAFF TGTGCCAGCAGCCCCGGACAGGGGGCTGGCACTGAAGCTTTCTTT
TRBJ1-6 NA TRBV2 NA CASSTLTGISPLHF TGTGCCAGCAGTACCTTGACTGGGATTTCACCCCTCCACTTT
TRBJ2-7 NA TRBV5-1 NA CASSSTDSSNLYEQYF TGCGCCAGCAGCTCCACCGACAGTTCAAATCTCTACGAGCAGTACTTC
TRBJ2-2 NA TRBV28 once CASSLLQGTGELFF TGTGCCAGCAGTTTATTACAGGGCACCGGGGAGCTGTTTTTT
TRBJ1-6 NA TRBV10-3 once CAISEYAGAGDSPLHF TGTGCCATCAGTGAGTACGCAGGGGCTGGGGATTCACCCCTCCACTTT
TRBJ2-7 TRBD2 TRBV20-1 NA CSFSGDYEQYF TGCAGTTTCAGCGGGGACTACGAGCAGTACTTC
TRBJ2-7 TRBD2 TRBV5-4 once CASSPPGGASYEQYF TGTGCCAGCAGCCCCCCCGGGGGGGCCTCCTACGAGCAGTACTTC
TRBJ2-6 TRBD1 TRBV5-1 NA CASSPGQLISGANVLTF TGCGCCAGCAGCCCGGGACAGTTGATCTCTGGGGCCAACGTCCTGACTTTC
TRBJ1-1 TRBD1 TRBV5-5 NA CASSLAAGGTEAFF TGTGCCAGCAGCTTGGCAGCAGGGGGCACTGAAGCTTTCTTT
TRBJ1-5 TRBD1 TRBV6-1 NA CASSGTGGQPQHF TGTGCCAGCAGCGGGACAGGGGGCCAGCCCCAGCATTTT
TRBJ2-1 NA TRBV15 NA CATSRAPEPSYNEQFF TGTGCCACCAGCAGAGCCCCGGAACCCTCCTACAATGAGCAGTTCTTC
TRBJ2-7 TRBD1 TRBV7-2 once CASSRQGQSSYEQYF TGTGCCAGCAGCCGACAGGGACAGAGCTCCTACGAGCAGTACTTC
TRBJ1-2 NA TRBV19 once CASTRGRAPSRGYTF TGTGCCAGTACTAGAGGCCGGGCCCCATCCCGTGGCTACACCTTC
TRBJ2-5 TRBD1 TRBV7-2 NA CASSLGQGTTQYF TGTGCCAGCAGCCTGGGACAGGGTACCACCCAGTACTTC
TRBJ2-2 TRBD1 TRBV11-2 NA CASSVRDSQNTGELFF TGTGCCAGCAGCGTCCGGGACAGTCAAAACACCGGGGAGCTGTTTTTT
TRBJ2-7 TRBD1 TRBV5-1 few CASSPTGLWEQYF TGCGCCAGCAGCCCGACAGGGTTATGGGAGCAGTACTTC
TRBJ2-2 NA TRBV2 NA CASRFEQPTGELFF TGTGCCAGCAGGTTTGAACAGCCCACCGGGGAGCTGTTTTTT
TRBJ2-7 NA TRBV18 NA CASSPALTRTAEQYF TGTGCCAGCTCACCAGCTCTGACCAGGACAGCCGAGCAGTACTTC
TRBJ1-1 NA TRBV12-5 NA CASGTRESKGVKAEAFF TGTGCTAGTGGAACCCGGGAATCCAAGGGGGTGAAGGCTGAAGCTTTCTTT
TRBJ2-3 NA TRBV5-6 NA CASSLDRGTDTQYF TGTGCCAGCAGCTTGGACAGGGGCACAGATACGCAGTATTTT
TRBJ2-5 NA TRBV7-2 NA CASSPNRETQYF TGTGCCAGCAGCCCCAACCGGGAGACCCAGTACTTC
TRBJ1-1 NA TRBV30 NA CAWSTNTEAFF TGTGCCTGGAGTACGAACACTGAAGCTTTCTTT
TRBJ1-3 NA TRBV4-2 NA CASSQDRSGAGNTIYF TGTGCCAGCAGCCAAGATCGTTCAGGGGCTGGAAACACCATATATTTT
TRBJ1-2 NA TRBV5-6 NA CASRVSWDYGYTF TGTGCCAGCAGGGTGTCTTGGGACTATGGCTACACCTTC
TRBJ2-3 NA TRBV19 NA CASSTGTVPSSPQYF TGTGCCAGTAGTACGGGGACGGTCCCTTCCTCCCCGCAGTATTTT
TRBJ1-4 NA TRBV5-4 NA CASQLAENGEKLFF TGTGCCAGTCAGCTTGCGGAGAACGGGGAAAAACTGTTTTTT
TRBJ1-2 NA TRBV6-1 NA CASSEPGGHYGYTF TGTGCCAGCAGTGAACCCGGTGGACACTATGGCTACACCTTC
TRBJ1-3 NA TRBV9 NA CASSPDGGLRGNTIYF TGTGCCAGCAGCCCAGATGGGGGGCTACGAGGAAACACCATATATTTT
TRBJ1-1 NA TRBV11-1 NA CASSFGYTEAFF TGTGCCAGCAGCTTCGGTTACACTGAAGCTTTCTTT
TRBJ1-4 NA TRBV14 NA CASSQGVNEKLFF TGTGCCAGCAGCCAAGGTGTGAATGAAAAACTGTTTTTT